Below, one T cell receptor (beta chain) is given with its context. What it binds is unknown. Unique molecular identifiers (one per individual cDNA molecule) were attached. TCRdb recomputed calls from the 5' RACE reads with MiXCR, one row per CDR3 protein. Among tens of thousands of distinct CDR3 sequences listed, about 10% were seen once. The sample comes from a study of early T cells in non-severe SARS-CoV-2 infection. Study at large: The authors sequenced bulk RNA from unsorted whole blood, leaving chains unpaired. Study-wide points: Lookups in VDJdb leaned toward anti-spike CD8 responses and missed private and CD4 specificities.

This CDR3 contains 16 residues. CDR1 and CDR2 (germline): SGHKS, YYEKEE (reference sequence). J lost 0 bases, V lost 4 bases, and 10 bases had no gene match. V gene TRBV5-5 combines with J gene TRBJ2-7, with 7 bases that match TRBD2. The sequencing sample was made of whole blood. The clonotype comes from an adult who was a healthcare worker with PCR-confirmed SARS-CoV-2 infection or an uninfected control (not recorded which). CDR3 sequence reads: CASSLKSLAGSYEQYF. The CDR3 region has the DNA TGTGCCAGCAGCCTGAAAAGTTTAGCGGGCTCCTACGAGCAGTACTTC. The full variable domain, in which reference TRBV5-5 and TRBJ2-7 provide the parts outside the CDR3, is DAGVTQSPTHLIKTRGQQVTLRCSPISGHKSVSWYQQVLGQGPQFIFQYYEKEERGRGNFPDRFSARQFPNYSSELNVNALLLGDSALYLCASSLKSLAGSYEQYFGPGTRLTVT.